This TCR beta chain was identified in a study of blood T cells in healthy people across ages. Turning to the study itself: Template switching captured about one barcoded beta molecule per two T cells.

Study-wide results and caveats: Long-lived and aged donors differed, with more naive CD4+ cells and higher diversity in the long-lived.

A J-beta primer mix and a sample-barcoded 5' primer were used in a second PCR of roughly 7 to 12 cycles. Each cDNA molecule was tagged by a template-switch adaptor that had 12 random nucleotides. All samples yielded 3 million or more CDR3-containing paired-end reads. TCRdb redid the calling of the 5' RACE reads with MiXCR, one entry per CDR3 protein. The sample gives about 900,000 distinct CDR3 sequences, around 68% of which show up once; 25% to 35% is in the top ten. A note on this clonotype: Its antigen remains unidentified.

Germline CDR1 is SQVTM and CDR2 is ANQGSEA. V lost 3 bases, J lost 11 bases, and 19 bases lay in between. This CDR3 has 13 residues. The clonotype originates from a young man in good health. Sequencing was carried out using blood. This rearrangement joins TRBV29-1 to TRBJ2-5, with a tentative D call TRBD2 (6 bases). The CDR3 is CSVEGGPLNKQYF. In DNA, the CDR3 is TGCAGCGTTGAGGGGGGACCTCTTAACAAGCAGTACTTC.